A single sample gave rise to the 7 T cell receptor beta chains below, sequenced in a study of identical twins. TCRdb recomputed calls from the 5' RACE reads with MiXCR, one row per CDR3 protein. The data show about 720,000 distinct CDR3 sequences, about 18% seen once. The sample was also linked to a second study, of T cells expressing NK-cell markers.

Sequencing was done on a sample of PBMCs. Receptors were obtained from a woman in her late teens or twenties in good health.

This clonotype has more than one count but fewer than ten. The chain has TRBV25-1 and TRBJ1-6; D is possibly TRBD1 (5 bases). Trimming pared 3 bases from V and 7 bases from J, leaving 10 bases between. The CDR3 has 14 amino acids. Germline CDR1 MGHDK, CDR2 SYGVNS. The CDR3 DNA reads as TGTGCCAGCAGTGAGTCCAGGGAGAATTCACCCCTCCACTTT. Its protein is CASSESRENSPLHF.

This clonotype has only a few counts. V is TRBV11-2 and J is TRBJ2-7; D is possibly TRBD1 (5 bases). Germline V gene sequence: CDR1 SGHAT, CDR2 FQNNGV. The length of the CDR3 is 12 residues. Between the trimmed V and J ends, which lost 4 bases and 10 bases, there was a span of 14 bases. The CDR3 DNA sequence: TGTGCCAGCAGCTCCCCCCGCAGGGTTCAGTACTTC. Translation: CASSSPRRVQYF.

The J gene is TRBJ2-1, the V gene TRBV7-2, with D tentatively TRBD1 or TRBD2 (7 bases each). The CDR3 extends over 16 amino acids. Germline V CDR1 and CDR2: SGHTA, FQGNSA. V dropped 1 base and J dropped 4 bases, with 14 bases sitting between them. This CDR3 reads CASSLVGRGGYNEQFF. As DNA, the CDR3 is TGTGCCAGCAGCTTAGTGGGCAGGGGGGGATACAATGAGCAGTTCTTC.

This clonotype was seen more than once but under ten times. This chain connects TRBV7-2 to TRBJ2-1; D might be TRBD2 (5 bases). Trimming took off 7 bases at V and 3 bases at J, with 19 bases between the two ends. The CDR3 sequence is 16 residues long. The germline gives CDR1 SGHTA, CDR2 FQGNSA. CDR3 DNA: TGTGCCAGCACCCGGGGAGACTCGCGTAACTACAATGAGCAGTTCTTC. The encoded protein is CASTRGDSRNYNEQFF.

This clonotype appeared a few times. The chain links TRBV13 to TRBJ1-2, with 9 bases aligning to TRBD1. V shed 1 base, J shed 8 bases, and the junction held 5 bases outside the gene matches. In germline, CDR1 is PRHDT, CDR2 FYEKMQ (reference sequence). This CDR3 comprises 14 residues. CDR3 sequence (DNA): TGTGCCAGCAGCTTAGACAGGGGGCGTGAGGGCTACACCTTC. Its protein product is CASSLDRGREGYTF.

The chain uses TRBV29-1 and TRBJ1-4, with D tentatively TRBD1 (5 bases). Germline-derived CDR1 and CDR2 are SQVTM and ANQGSEA. There are 12 residues in the CDR3. V gave up 4 bases and J gave up 8 bases, with 11 bases separating them. CDR3 DNA: TGCAGCGTTGGGAAAGGGGACGAAAAACTGTTTTTT. It is translated as CSVGKGDEKLFF. Full variable domain (rest looked up from reference TRBV29-1 and TRBJ1-4): SAVISQKPSRDICQRGTSLTIQCQVDSQVTMMFWYRQQPGQSLTLIATANQGSEATYESGFVIDKFPISRPNLTFSTLTVSNMSPEDSSIYLCSVGKGDEKLFFGSGTQLSVL.

This chain uses TRBV20-1 with TRBJ2-3; D gene uncertain. Germline V CDR1 and CDR2: DFQATT, SNEGSKA (reference sequence). The CDR3 has 11 residues. Trimming took 5 bases from V and 2 from J, leaving 5 bases between them. CDR3 amino acids: CSAPLTDTQYF. The CDR3 region has the DNA TGCAGTGCTCCTCTCACAGATACGCAGTATTTT.